This TCR beta chain is drawn from a study of blood T cell repertoires in COVID-19. Study as a whole: COVID-19 samples collected from the United States, Italy and Spain covered acute and convalescent phases.

This clone was observed a handful of times. The repertoire was sequenced with immunoSEQ multiplex PCR; TCRdb's copy has only in-frame clones and lacks some. Of about 66,000 clones listed, around 84% are singletons. With 6 bases clipped from V and 6 bases from J, the junction kept 3 bases outside the gene matches. Germline CDR1 and CDR2: SEHNR and FQNEAQ (reference sequence). There are 12 residues in the CDR3. Material: peripheral blood. The receptor was derived from a man in his fifties or sixties with active COVID-19. V gene TRBV7-9 combines with J gene TRBJ2-3; 7 nucleotides line up with TRBD2. The CDR3 coding sequence is TGTGCCAGCAGGGGAGGGGCGGATACGCAGTATTTT. This sequence encodes CASRGGADTQYF.